The 25 T cell receptor beta chains given below trace back to one sample, sequenced in a study of blood T cell repertoires in COVID-19. The table came from immunoSEQ multiplex PCR; TCRdb's copy has only in-frame clones and leaves some out. The sample includes 100,000 or so clones, around 93% of them seen just once. The specimen was peripheral blood. The receptors were gathered from a human donor with active COVID-19. The donor label of this sample is uncertain.

This sequence joins TRBV3-1 (or the pseudogene TRBV3-2) and TRBJ2-5, with 11 bases identical to TRBD2. The V gene end was trimmed by 0 bases and the J gene end by 3 bases; junction bases not matched to a gene: 6. Germline-derived CDR1 and CDR2 are LGHDT and YNNKEL (reference sequence). This CDR3 has 17 amino acids. The CDR3 region has the DNA TGTGCCAGCAGCCAAGACCCTCCGGGACTAGCGGAAGAGACCCAGTACTTC. Translated, it gives CASSQDPPGLAEETQYF.

The chain couples TRBV4-2 to TRBJ1-4; 10 positions match TRBD1. The CDR3 has 20 amino acids. With V trimmed by 0 bases and J by 0 bases, 10 bases remained unmatched. Germline CDR1 LGHNA, CDR2 YNFKEQ. CDR3 nucleotides: TGTGCCAGCAGCCAAGAAATGTTTCGGGACAGGGGCGCAACTAATGAAAAACTGTTTTTT. This codes for CASSQEMFRDRGATNEKLFF.

The chain combines TRBV27 with TRBJ1-2; 10 nucleotides align to TRBD1. Germline V CDR1 and CDR2: MNHEY, SMNVEV (reference sequence). This CDR3 spans 14 amino acids. Trimming cost V 5 bases and J 4 bases; bases outside gene matches: 4. The CDR3 is CASSPRTGGYGYTF. Written as DNA, the CDR3 is TGTGCCAGCAGTCCCCGGACAGGGGGCTATGGCTACACCTTC.

This clone was recorded only once. The chain recombines TRBV3-1 (or the pseudogene TRBV3-2) with TRBJ1-1, with D possibly TRBD1 on 6 matching bases. The V end lost 1 base, the J end lost 6 bases, and 9 bases lay between the germline ends. The CDR3 runs 13 residues. The V gene's germline CDR1 is LGHDT and CDR2 YNNKEL (reference sequence). DNA of the CDR3: TGTGCCAGCAGCCAAGCCAGACAGGCTGAAGCTTTCTTT. It is translated as CASSQARQAEAFF.

The rearrangement links TRBV28 to TRBJ2-5; 11 nucleotides align to TRBD2. Unmatched junction bases numbered 12, after V lost 5 bases and J lost 7 bases. CDR1 is MDHEN and CDR2 is SYDVKM in the germline V gene. CDR3 size: 16 residues. The CDR3 DNA is TGTGCCAGCAGTCCGGCTACTAGCGGGGGCGGGGGGACCCAGTACTTC. Its translation: CASSPATSGGGGTQYF.

The chain recombines TRBV7-3 with TRBJ2-3; 16 bases line up with TRBD2. The CDR3 sequence is 19 residues long. The junction had 9 bases not matched to a gene; V was cut back by 4 bases and J by 2 bases. Germline-derived CDR1 and CDR2 are SGHTA and FQGTGA. Here the CDR3 DNA reads TGTGCCAGCAGCTCAGCCGGGACTAGCGGGGGGGAACCCACAGATACGCAGTATTTT. Its translation is CASSSAGTSGGEPTDTQYF.

J is TRBJ2-5 and V is TRBV7-9, with TRBD1 as a possible D gene (6 bases). The CDR3 consists of 15 residues. From germline, CDR1 is SEHNR and CDR2 FQNEAQ (reference sequence). The germline V and J ends were trimmed by 2 bases and 3 bases, with 13 bases remaining between them. CDR3: CASSLSWDTKETQYF. In nucleotides, the CDR3 is TGTGCCAGCAGCTTATCTTGGGACACTAAAGAGACCCAGTACTTC.

This rearrangement joins TRBV6-2 or TRBV6-3 to TRBJ1-4, with D maybe TRBD1 (6 bases). The CDR3 runs 15 residues. V was clipped by 2 bases and J by 10 bases, with 17 bases between them. Germline V gene data show CDR1 as MNHEY and CDR2 as SVGEGT. The CDR3 coding sequence is TGTGCCAGCAGTTACGATTGGGGGACATCAGGAAAACTGTTTTTT. It encodes CASSYDWGTSGKLFF.

The rearrangement uses TRBV9 and TRBJ2-2, with D hard to call. Germline loops: CDR1 SGDLS, CDR2 YYNGEE. This CDR3 has 13 amino acids. V was trimmed by 0 bases and J by 7 bases, leaving 7 bases between them. The CDR3 DNA sequence: TGTGCCAGCAGCGTAGTCGGTGACGGGGAGCTGTTTTTT. It encodes CASSVVGDGELFF.

CDR3 sequence: CASSHGGAYEQYF. CDR3 sequence (DNA): TGCGCCAGCAGCCACGGCGGAGCCTACGAGCAGTACTTC. V and J are TRBV4-1 and TRBJ2-7; no clear D. V was cut by 3 bases and J by 2 bases, with 8 bases left in between. Germline CDR1 MGHRA, CDR2 YSYEKL. This CDR3 is built from 13 residues.

This rearrangement joins TRBV3-1 (or the pseudogene TRBV3-2) to TRBJ2-1; D ambiguous. V was shortened by 5 bases and J by 5 bases, with 10 bases between the two germline ends. CDR1 and CDR2 (germline): LGHDT, YNNKEL (reference sequence). CDR3 size: 13 residues. This chain's CDR3 is CASSWAPNNEQFF. CDR3 coding DNA: TGTGCCAGCAGCTGGGCCCCGAACAATGAGCAGTTCTTC.

This clone came up once. V and J are TRBV21-1 and TRBJ2-3; the table's D call of TRBD2 was not tested on the DNA. TRBV21-1 is deemed a pseudogene. The CDR3 is made up of 18 amino acids. Written as DNA, the CDR3 is TGTGCCAGCAGCAAAGTGCAGGGGACTAGCGAATTCACAGATACGCAGTATTTT. It specifies CASSKVQGTSEFTDTQYF.

The genes are TRBV2 and TRBJ1-6; D perhaps matches TRBD1 (5 bases). CDR3 size: 17 residues. Trimming pared 6 bases from V and 14 bases from J, leaving 29 bases between. Germline assignment: CDR1 SNHLY and CDR2 FYNNEI. The CDR3 DNA is TGTGCCAGCAGACCCCCGGGGGGTTCCCAGAATTTCGTTTCCCTCCACTTT. As protein: CASRPPGGSQNFVSLHF. The whole variable domain, remainder taken from reference TRBV2 and TRBJ1-6, is EPEVTQTPSHQVTQMGQEVILRCVPISNHLYFYWYRQILGQKVEFLVSFYNNEISEKSEIFDDQFSVERPDGSNFTLKIRSTKLEDSAMYFCASRPPGGSQNFVSLHFGNGTRLTVT.

The chain employs TRBV7-2 and TRBJ2-4; 11 nucleotides align to TRBD1. After removal of 5 bases from V and 7 bases from J, the junction contained 10 bases not matched to a gene. This CDR3 region has 16 residues. Germline V gives CDR1 SGHTA, CDR2 FQGNSA. The CDR3: CASSRTRDRGWNIQYF. CDR3 nucleotide sequence: TGTGCCAGCAGCCGGACCCGGGACAGGGGGTGGAACATTCAGTACTTC.

V is TRBV7-2 and J is TRBJ1-2; 7 bases are shared with TRBD1. V shed 2 bases and J 6 bases; nucleotides not matched to a gene: 15. The CDR3 extends over 17 amino acids. Per the germline V gene, CDR1 is SGHTA and CDR2 is FQGNSA. As DNA, the CDR3 is TGTGCCAGCAGCTTACATCTGACAGGAGGGGGCAATAATGGCTACACCTTC. Its protein product is CASSLHLTGGGNNGYTF.

The rearrangement joins TRBV9 to TRBJ2-7; TRBD2 might be the D (5 bases). Germline V CDR1 and CDR2: SGDLS, YYNGEE. The CDR3 contains 17 residues. The V end was cut by 3 bases, the J end by 5 bases, with 24 bases between. This CDR3 reads CASSASKNRGMGDEQYF. CDR3 DNA: TGTGCCAGCAGCGCTAGCAAAAATCGGGGAATGGGTGACGAGCAGTACTTC.

This clone occurred once. The sample has other DNA sequences that encode this CDR3 too. The rearrangement joins TRBV3-1 (or the pseudogene TRBV3-2) to TRBJ2-2, with 8 nucleotides matching TRBD1. This CDR3 is 14 amino acids long. J lost 7 bases, V lost 4 bases, and 5 bases had no gene match. CDR1 and CDR2 from the germline V gene are LGHDT and YNNKEL (reference sequence). CDR3 DNA sequence: TGTGCCAGCAGCCTCGGACAGGGCTTCGGGGAGCTGTTTTTT. Protein sequence: CASSLGQGFGELFF.

The chain uses TRBV2 and TRBJ2-3, with 15 bases identical to TRBD2. Germline-derived CDR1 and CDR2 are SNHLY and FYNNEI. J was trimmed by 11 bases and V by 6 bases; bases with no gene match: 3. CDR3 length: 13 amino acids. The CDR3 sequence is CASSPGLAGGQYF. CDR3 sequence (DNA): TGTGCCAGCAGCCCGGGACTAGCGGGGGGGCAGTATTTT.

The J gene is TRBJ1-6, the V gene TRBV7-3; weak D call: TRBD1 (5 bases). CDR3 length: 14 residues. Germline loops: CDR1 SGHTA, CDR2 FQGTGA. Trimming removed 5 bases at V and 7 bases at J, with 12 bases between. DNA of the CDR3: TGTGCCAGCAGCCCGGGGGAACCCAATTCACCCCTCCACTTT. This encodes CASSPGEPNSPLHF.

This sequence joins TRBV12-5 and TRBJ2-1; 9 bases map to TRBD2. Germline trimming cut 7 bases from V and 6 bases from J; bases unmatched to any gene: 7. Germline V gene sequence: CDR1 LGHNT, CDR2 FRNRAP. This CDR3 has 14 amino acids. The CDR3 here is CASAGLARSNEQFF. For the CDR3, the DNA is TGTGCTAGTGCCGGACTAGCGCGAAGCAATGAGCAGTTCTTC.

V usage is TRBV5-1 and J usage is TRBJ2-7, with 8 nucleotides matching TRBD1. Per germline, CDR1 SGHRS and CDR2 YFSETQ. The CDR3 is made up of 18 amino acids. V lost 1 base to trimming and J lost 0 bases; unmatched junction nucleotides: 12. The CDR3 region is CASSLSDFRDRSSYEQYF. CDR3 DNA: TGCGCCAGCAGCTTGTCAGACTTTCGGGACAGGAGCTCCTACGAGCAGTACTTC.

J is TRBJ2-7 and V is TRBV11-2; a weak D match, TRBD2 (6 bases). Trimming removed 4 bases at V and 1 base at J, with 14 bases between. Looked up from germline, CDR1 is SGHAT and CDR2 is FQNNGV. This CDR3 spans 15 amino acids. Here the CDR3 reads CASSWGVGTSYEQYF. For the CDR3, the DNA is TGTGCCAGCAGCTGGGGGGTGGGGACTTCCTACGAGCAGTACTTC. Full variable domain (outside the CDR3, taken from reference TRBV11-2 and TRBJ2-7): EAGVAQSPRYKIIEKRQSVAFWCNPISGHATLYWYQQILGQGPKLLIQFQNNGVVDDSQLPKDRFSAERLKGVDSTLKIQPAKLEDSAVYLCASSWGVGTSYEQYFGPGTRLTVT.

This chain uses TRBV12-1 with TRBJ1-1; the D segment call TRBD1 is taken from the table without a DNA check. TRBV12-1 is assigned pseudogene status. This CDR3 has 14 residues. The CDR3 loop reads CASSLTGFSTEAFF. The CDR3, as DNA: TGTGCCAGCAGCCTGACAGGGTTTAGCACTGAAGCTTTCTTT.

This chain uses TRBV6-1 with TRBJ2-1; 11 bases fit TRBD2. V was clipped by 3 bases and J by 4 bases; unmatched bases: 8. The germline CDR1 and CDR2 sequences are MNHNS and SASEGT. CDR3 size: 17 residues. The CDR3 sequence is CASSESPTSGDYNEQFF. CDR3 sequence (DNA): TGTGCCAGCAGTGAGAGCCCGACTAGCGGGGATTACAATGAGCAGTTCTTC.

The chain couples TRBV11-2 to TRBJ2-3, with 10 bases lining up with TRBD2. This CDR3 spans 17 amino acids. V was pared by 5 bases and J by 1 base, with 9 bases of the junction left unmatched. Germline V gives CDR1 SGHAT, CDR2 FQNNGV. CDR3: CASSQAIAGGRTDTQYF. The CDR3 coding sequence is TGTGCCAGCAGCCAAGCCATAGCGGGGGGCCGCACAGATACGCAGTATTTT.